This TCR beta chain was identified during a study of blood T cell repertoires in COVID-19. Study in general: In each case, the material was cDNA or gDNA derived from T cells, B-cell-depleted T cells, or PBMCs.

Here immunoSEQ multiplex PCR was the method, and the copy in TCRdb shows in-frame clones only, minus some. This sample has roughly 220,000 clones, with more than 85% found just once. The germline V gene has CDR1 LNHNV and CDR2 YYDKDF (reference sequence). The CDR3 runs to 13 residues. V lost 0 bases, J lost 9 bases, and 9 bases lay in between. During active infection, Seattle patients enrolled and were then monitored through disease. The sample holds a few counts of this clone. The chain has TRBV15 and TRBJ1-5, with D hard to call. The sequenced material came from peripheral blood. This clonotype was sampled from a woman in her fifties or sixties with COVID-19, enrolled during active disease. CDR3 in amino acids: CATSRESEGPQHF. In nucleotides, the CDR3 is TGTGCCACCAGCAGAGAATCAGAGGGGCCCCAGCATTTT.